The rows below give T cell receptor beta chains drawn from one sample of a study of T cell repertoires in ileal Crohn's disease. Repertoires were generated with immunoSEQ multiplex PCR, while TCRdb's copy carries only in-frame clones and drops some. The sample lists around 13,000 clones; around 70% were seen once. The specimen sequenced was ileal tissue. These receptors all stem from an adult with Crohn's disease. Both conserved end residues are part of each CDR3.

TRBV7-6	TRBJ1-6	CASSDMQGTPLHF
TRBV19	TRBJ1-5	CASSRKTGRNQPQHF
TRBV28	TRBJ1-5	CASSSEGAASYSNQPQHF
TRBV7-2	TRBJ2-4	CASSLVGSNRASIQYF
TRBV5-4	TRBJ1-6	CASSLGSGVGSPLHF
TRBV10-1	TRBJ2-3	CASSEETTQYF
TRBV5-1	TRBJ2-7	CASSVDGTYEQYF
TRBV18	TRBJ1-2	CASSPPARGLGYGYTF
TRBV7-9	TRBJ2-3	CASSSLAGAGPRDTQYF
TRBV28	TRBJ1-1	CASSLRGTEAFF
TRBV2	TRBJ2-7	CASRGGRSSYEQYF
TRBV6-1	TRBJ1-1	CASSERSGGGTEAFF
TRBV19	TRBJ2-1	CASRGRGSSYNEQFF
TRBV30	TRBJ1-2	CASSQGQGDNYGYTF
TRBV6-6	TRBJ2-7	CASSYLGLREQYF
TRBV6-1	TRBJ1-6	CASSETAPLHF
TRBV4-2	TRBJ1-2	CASSQGGQVSYGYTF
TRBV9	TRBJ2-2	CASSPYGQGATGELFF
TRBV5-8	TRBJ1-5	CASLVGGNQPQHF
TRBV18	TRBJ2-6	CASSAVRGANVLTF
TRBV9	TRBJ2-2	CASSVATSGGPGTGELFF
TRBV29-1	TRBJ2-5	CSAVTGLTQYF
TRBV5-6	TRBJ2-3	CASSRPLAAGGLDTQYF
TRBV30	TRBJ1-3	CAWSAPATIYF
TRBV4-1	TRBJ2-1	CASSQDRQASNEQFF
TRBV10-1	TRBJ2-3	CASSESTDTQYF
TRBV5-1	TRBJ2-2	CASSGSLAGETGELFF
TRBV7-9	TRBJ2-5	CASSHPRGQGEETQYF
TRBV29-1	TRBJ2-3	CSVRGEGDTQYF
TRBV10-2	TRBJ2-5	CASSHSGGAETQYF
TRBV4-1	TRBJ1-1	CASSHQGQANTEAFF
TRBV6-1	TRBJ2-1	CASTQTWSSYNEQFF
TRBV11-3	TRBJ2-5	CASSPGGGEFGETQYF
TRBV27	TRBJ2-7	CASSPYRQGFSYEQYF
TRBV11-1	TRBJ2-5	CASSLGAETQYF
TRBV15	TRBJ1-4	CATSRGTGGREKLFF
TRBV7-2	TRBJ2-2	CASSLMGGTTAGELFF
TRBV30	TRBJ1-3	CAWSQAPPYSGNTIYF
TRBV5-4	TRBJ2-5	CASSFPSGSQETQYF
TRBV5-1	TRBJ1-1	CASRKSLMNTEAFF